These 14 T cell receptor beta chains were all obtained from the same sample, sequenced in a study of T-cell reconstitution after alpha-beta-depleted transplantation in children (dated by TCRdb to about 2016). The treatment or condition label corresponds to: allogeneic hematopoietic cell transplantation with graft depleted of TCRalphabeta T cells and CD19 B cells. The library came from PCR. These reads were obtained on an Illumina HiSeq 2500. To normalize quantification of the TCRbeta repertoire, the TCR libraries were built with molecular barcoding that relied on unique molecular identifiers. TCRdb trimmed public reads at Q25 via fastp, called clones via MiXCR and kept in-frame beta chains. All rows with the same CDR3 protein become a single entry with the most common DNA and genes. Recorded for this sample are about a million distinct CDR3 sequences; about 29% of them occurred a single time. The ten largest make up under 30% of the sample.

Material: PBMCs, mostly from graft donor cells, obtained 360 days after TCRalphabeta/CD19-depleted stem cell transplant. The receptors come from a boy in the first two years of life who had a stem cell transplant for SCID, so the T cells may come from the graft donor.

This clonotype was counted only a few times. The chain links TRBV21-1 to TRBJ2-7; the tabulated D call, TRBD1, remains unverified against the DNA. TRBV21-1 is tagged as a pseudogene. The CDR3 runs to 16 residues. CDR3 coding DNA: TGTGCCAGCAGCAAAGGACGCCCGGGACAGAACTACGAGCAGTACTTC. Protein: CASSKGRPGQNYEQYF.

This clonotype was picked up a small number of times. V gene TRBV7-2 combines with J gene TRBJ2-4; D is uncertain. CDR3 length: 17 residues. Trimming stripped 0 bases from V and 0 bases from J, with 12 bases between. CDR1 SGHTA and CDR2 FQGNSA come from the germline V gene. The CDR3 sequence is CASSLAYDQLAKNIQYF. DNA for the CDR3: TGTGCCAGCAGCTTAGCTTACGATCAACTAGCCAAAAACATTCAGTACTTC. Full variable domain (remainder filled in from reference TRBV7-2 and TRBJ2-4): GAGVSQSPSNKVTEKGKDVELRCDPISGHTALYWYRQSLGQGLEFLIYFQGNSAPDKSGLPSDRFSAERTGGSVSTLTIQRTQQEDSAVYLCASSLAYDQLAKNIQYFGAGTRLSVL.

This clonotype has only a few counts. V usage is TRBV12-5 and J usage is TRBJ1-2; 9 positions match TRBD1. The CDR3 covers 18 residues. Germline CDR1 and CDR2: LGHNT and FRNRAP. The V segment lost 4 bases and the J segment 1 base; nucleotides outside the gene matches: 13. CDR3 region: CASGSTTGTGLINYGYTF. The DNA for the CDR3 is TGTGCTAGTGGTTCGACCACCGGGACAGGGTTAATTAACTATGGCTACACCTTC.

This rearrangement joins TRBV25-1 to TRBJ2-6, with D maybe TRBD2 (5 bases). CDR1 and CDR2 (germline): MGHDK, SYGVNS. Trimming stripped 4 bases from V and 4 bases from J, with 20 bases between. The CDR3 extends over 18 amino acids. CDR3 sequence (DNA): TGTGCCAGCAGTGCCCACATTGGGAGAGGAACGGGGGCCAACGTCCTGACTTTC. Amino acids: CASSAHIGRGTGANVLTF.

The rearrangement joins TRBV7-2 to TRBJ2-5; 10 nucleotides agree with TRBD2. V shed 1 base and J 5 bases; nucleotides not matched to a gene: 10. This CDR3 is 17 amino acids long. Germline assignment: CDR1 SGHTA and CDR2 FQGNSA. CDR3 DNA: TGTGCCAGCAGCTTAGGCTGGGCTAGCGGGGGATCCGAGACCCAGTACTTC. As protein: CASSLGWASGGSETQYF.

This clonotype was counted only a few times. The chain combines TRBV7-9 with TRBJ1-1, with TRBD1 identical over 9 bases. V lost 6 bases to trimming and J lost 1 base; unmatched junction nucleotides: 3. The CDR3 runs 14 residues. Germline V gives CDR1 SEHNR, CDR2 FQNEAQ (reference sequence). The CDR3 sequence: CASRRTGENTEAFF. The CDR3 nucleotides are TGTGCCAGCAGACGGACAGGGGAGAACACTGAAGCTTTCTTT.

The chain recombines TRBV27 with TRBJ2-1, with TRBD2 identical over 10 bases. Germline CDR1 reads MNHEY; CDR2 reads SMNVEV (reference sequence). This CDR3 is built from 20 residues. V dropped 2 bases and J dropped 8; count of bases not matched to a gene: 21. CDR3 in DNA: TGTGCCAGCAGTTTAGCCGCGAGGGCAAAAGCGGGGGGGCCAGTTTATGAGCAGTTCTTC. Its protein product is CASSLAARAKAGGPVYEQFF.

V and J are TRBV6-2 or TRBV6-3 and TRBJ1-1, with no clear D. CDR1 is MNHEY, CDR2 SVGEGT, per germline. V was trimmed by 4 bases and J by 1 base, leaving 22 bases between them. The CDR3 contains 18 residues. In nucleotides, the CDR3 is TGTGCCAGCAGTTTTCCCATCACACCCAAAGGGAGGAACACTGAAGCTTTCTTT. Amino acid sequence: CASSFPITPKGRNTEAFF.

This clonotype was counted between two and nine times. V and J are TRBV4-3 and TRBJ2-2, with D hard to call. V was cut by 0 bases and J by 5 bases, with 7 bases left in between. Germline V CDR1 and CDR2: LGHNA, YSLEER. The CDR3 has 14 residues. DNA for the CDR3: TGCGCCAGCAGCCAAGATTTTCAGACCGGGGAGCTGTTTTTT. Amino acid sequence: CASSQDFQTGELFF.

The chain recombines TRBV20-1 with TRBJ1-5; 9 nucleotides match TRBD1. CDR1 is DFQATT and CDR2 is SNEGSKA in the germline V gene (reference sequence). V lost 6 bases and J lost 5; bases outside the gene matches: 14. The CDR3 is 16 amino acids. Here the CDR3 reads CSATKPGQGGDQPQHF. The CDR3 DNA reads as TGCAGTGCAACTAAGCCGGGACAGGGAGGGGATCAGCCCCAGCATTTT.

This clonotype occurred a few times. The CDR3 DNA is TGTGCCAGCAGCTCCCTAGGGGGGGCCGACGTCACCGGGGAGCTGTTTTTT. It specifies CASSSLGGADVTGELFF. The rearrangement joins TRBV7-6 to TRBJ2-2; tentative D call: TRBD2 (7 bases). Germline loops: CDR1 SGHVS, CDR2 FNYEAQ. V gave up 4 bases and J gave up 4 bases, with 19 bases separating them. The CDR3 is made up of 17 amino acids.

V and J are TRBV15 and TRBJ1-2; D might be TRBD1 (6 bases). Germline V gene sequence: CDR1 LNHNV, CDR2 YYDKDF (reference sequence). Trimming left V 1 base short and J 4 bases short, with 10 bases between. This CDR3 comprises 14 residues. In DNA, the CDR3 is TGTGCCACCAGCAGAGGGGGAGGGGGCTATGGCTACACCTTC. It yields the protein CATSRGGGGYGYTF.

The rearrangement links TRBV4-1 to TRBJ2-5; D is unclear. V was clipped by 1 base and J by 0 bases, with 9 bases between them. The germline gives CDR1 MGHRA, CDR2 YSYEKL. The CDR3 runs 15 residues. The CDR3 bases are TGCGCCAGCAGCCAAGTCTCACTGTACCAAGAGACCCAGTACTTC. Protein sequence: CASSQVSLYQETQYF.

This clonotype was seen more than once but under ten times. This chain joins TRBV7-6 and TRBJ2-2, with D unclear. V lost 3 bases to trimming and J lost 8 bases, with 16 bases between them. CDR3 length: 15 residues. Germline V gives CDR1 SGHVS, CDR2 FNYEAQ. As DNA, the CDR3 is TGTGCCAGCAGCTTTAAGGGCCCTCCGATAGGGGAGCTGTTTTTT. Translated, it gives CASSFKGPPIGELFF.